This TCR beta chain was identified in a study of early T cells in non-severe SARS-CoV-2 infection. Across the whole study: Sequencing used unsorted whole-blood bulk RNA, so chains lack pairing.

To note about this clonotype: Antigen: not known.

Study-wide results and limits: Private and CD4 specificities were missed by VDJdb matching, which favored anti-spike CD8 responses.

Individual cDNA molecules were tagged with unique molecular identifiers. TCRdb re-called the 5' RACE reads through MiXCR, storing one row per CDR3 protein. The table shows approximately 76,000 distinct CDR3 sequences, with over 11% occurring only once. This CDR3 is 15 amino acids long. CDR1 and CDR2 from the germline V gene are GTSNPN and SVGIG (reference sequence). V was trimmed by 0 bases and J by 5 bases, leaving 14 bases between them. The chain links TRBV30 to TRBJ2-1; D gene uncertain. This receptor was identified in an adult who was a healthcare worker with PCR-confirmed SARS-CoV-2 infection or an uninfected control (not recorded which). The sequencing sample was made of whole blood. The CDR3 DNA reads TGTGCCTGGAGTGTACAACTTATTCCTCACAATGAGCAGTTCTTC. It specifies CAWSVQLIPHNEQFF.